These 15 T cell receptor beta chains originate from one sample sequenced in a study of post-analysis software for immune sequencing data. General observations from the study: The study found TRBV5-6, TRBV5-1 and TRBV20-1 among about five TRBV segments more frequent in patients than controls.

Their antigens remain unidentified. Built from TCR beta cDNA, the libraries had unique molecular identifiers in them. TCRdb re-derived calls from the PCR reads in MiXCR, one entry per CDR3 protein. The data hold some 260,000 distinct CDR3 sequences, with roughly a third observed a single time. What was sequenced was blood. The origin of the receptors is a girl between 5 and 17 years old with multiple sclerosis.

This clonotype was found many times. The chain carries TRBV9 and TRBJ1-2; D not certain. CDR1 and CDR2 from the germline V gene are SGDLS and YYNGEE. This CDR3 is built from 13 residues. The V end was cut by 0 bases, the J end by 8 bases, with 11 bases between. The CDR3 region has the DNA TGTGCCAGCAGCGTAGCGGGTTGGACGGGCTACACCTTC. This gives the protein CASSVAGWTGYTF. Full variable domain (missing parts from reference TRBV9 and TRBJ1-2): DSGVTQTPKHLITATGQRVTLRCSPRSGDLSVYWYQQSLDQGLQFLIQYYNGEERAKGNILERFSAQQFPDLHSELNLSSLELGDSALYFCASSVAGWTGYTFGSGTRLTVV.

Within the sample, this clonotype is medium-sized. The J gene is TRBJ1-2, the V gene TRBV4-1; D remains unclear. The V gene's germline CDR1 is MGHRA and CDR2 YSYEKL. This CDR3 contains 18 residues. V lost 2 bases and J lost 4, with 23 bases in between. CDR3 in amino acids: CASSQLLSTPSTTYGYTF. As DNA, the CDR3 is TGCGCCAGCAGCCAATTGCTCTCGACTCCCTCGACGACCTATGGCTACACCTTC.

This clonotype has at least ten counts. V usage is TRBV12-3 or TRBV12-4 and J usage is TRBJ2-1; 7 bases map to TRBD1. With V trimmed by 4 bases and J by 7 bases, 7 bases remained unmatched. The CDR3 runs 14 residues. CDR3 in amino acids: CASSSPGTANEQFF. For the CDR3, the DNA is TGTGCCAGCAGTTCACCCGGGACAGCTAATGAGCAGTTCTTC.

This clonotype has a single count. An end of the junction differs from the germline gene, which may be a read error. This chain connects TRBV7-9 to TRBJ1-1; D not certain. Germline CDR1 SEHNR, CDR2 FQNEAQ (reference sequence). This CDR3 has 13 amino acids. This CDR3 reads CACSLAGNTEAFF. CDR3 in DNA: TGTGCCTGCAGCTTAGCAGGGAACACTGAAGCTTTCTTT.

As regards this clonotype: A much more abundant neighbour one base away suggests this may be a read error. V is TRBV6-9 and J is TRBJ1-5, with D possibly being TRBD1 (6 bases). Trimming took off 11 bases at V and 14 bases at J, with 22 bases between the two ends. The V gene's germline CDR1 is MNHGY and CDR2 SVAAGI. There are 12 residues in the CDR3. CDR3 coding DNA: TGTGCCGGCACCGTACTTACAGGGTTTGAGCATTTT. Encoded protein: CAGTVLTGFEHF.

The chain carries TRBV5-1 and TRBJ2-5; TRBD2 agrees at 8 bases. The CDR3 consists of 13 residues. Trimming removed 0 bases from V and 11 bases from J; junction bases left unmatched: 6. Germline V lookup: CDR1 SGHRS, CDR2 YFSETQ. The CDR3 DNA is TGCGCCAGCAGCTTGGACGGGAGGGGGGAGCAGTACTTC. Translating gives CASSLDGRGEQYF.

This clonotype appeared a few times. The V call is TRBV27, the J call TRBJ2-5; tentatively, D is TRBD1 (5 bases). Germline lookup yields CDR1 MNHEY and CDR2 SMNVEV (reference sequence). This CDR3 region has 13 residues. Trimming stripped 5 bases from V and 5 bases from J, with 12 bases between. The CDR3 coding sequence is TGTGCCAGCAGTCCGCTTTCAGGGGAGACCCAGTACTTC. Translated, it gives CASSPLSGETQYF.

Details on this clonotype: A read error may be the cause here, since a much bigger clone is one base away. This sequence joins TRBV11-3 and TRBJ2-1; TRBD2 matches 8 bases. CDR3 length: 14 residues. Germline lookup yields CDR1 SGHNT and CDR2 YENEEA. The ends lost 4 bases at V and 4 bases at J; junction bases unmatched: 3. The CDR3 spells CASSSPGGYNEQFF. The CDR3, as DNA: TGTGCCAGCAGCTCCCCGGGAGGGTACAATGAGCAGTTCTTC.

As concerns this clonotype: A single base separates this from a much larger clone, so it may be a read error. The chain has TRBV20-1 and TRBJ2-5; 10 bases fit TRBD1. This CDR3 is built from 13 residues. Germline CDR1 DFQATT, CDR2 SNEGSKA (reference sequence). Written as DNA, the CDR3 is TGCGGTGCTAGACAGGGGGCGAGGGAGACCCAGTACTTC. This encodes CGARQGARETQYF.

This clonotype was counted many times. This chain joins TRBV20-1 and TRBJ2-1; 12 bases map to TRBD2. The V gene end was trimmed by 5 bases and the J gene end by 4 bases; junction bases not matched to a gene: 6. This CDR3 has 15 residues. The germline gives CDR1 DFQATT, CDR2 SNEGSKA (reference sequence). Here the CDR3 reads CSARDLAGGYNEQFF. The CDR3 DNA reads TGCAGTGCTCGTGACCTAGCGGGAGGGTACAATGAGCAGTTCTTC.

In this sample, this clonotype turned up a few times. J is TRBJ2-3 and V is TRBV7-2, with D hard to call. The germline V gene has CDR1 SGHTA and CDR2 FQGNSA. V was pared by 7 bases and J by 0 bases, with 11 bases between. This CDR3 is 14 amino acids long. CDR3 DNA sequence: TGTGCCAGCAAAAGTCATCCTAGCACAGATACGCAGTATTTT. It specifies CASKSHPSTDTQYF.

About this clonotype: A much larger clone differs from this one at a single base, so this may be a read error. The genes are TRBV5-5 and TRBJ2-6; the match to TRBD2 covers 11 bases. The CDR3 is made up of 18 amino acids. Germline lookup yields CDR1 SGHKS and CDR2 YYEKEE (reference sequence). In DNA, the CDR3 is TGTGCCAGCAGCTTGGGGACTAGCGGGTCCTCTGGGGCCAACGTCCGGACTTTC. Protein product: CASSLGTSGSSGANVRTF.

This rearrangement joins TRBV7-2 to TRBJ2-2; D assignment may be TRBD1 or TRBD2 (5 bases each). The V end lost 5 bases, the J end lost 6 bases, and 16 bases lay between the germline ends. The CDR3 is 15 residues long. Per the germline V gene, CDR1 is SGHTA and CDR2 is FQGNSA. CDR3 region: CASSQGPQAAGELFF. The DNA of the CDR3 is TGTGCCAGCAGCCAGGGACCCCAAGCGGCCGGGGAGCTGTTTTTT. The entire variable domain, with the rest obtained from reference TRBV7-2 and TRBJ2-2, is as follows: GAGVSQSPSNKVTEKGKDVELRCDPISGHTALYWYRQSLGQGLEFLIYFQGNSAPDKSGLPSDRFSAERTGGSVSTLTIQRTQQEDSAVYLCASSQGPQAAGELFFGEGSRLTVL.

Worth noting for this clonotype: A clone one base away is much larger, so this may be a read error. The J gene is TRBJ2-1, the V gene TRBV4-1; TRBD2 might be the D (7 bases). The germline V gene has CDR1 MGHRA and CDR2 YSYEKL. This CDR3 is 16 amino acids long. V was trimmed by 4 bases and J by 10 bases, leaving 23 bases between them. CDR3 residues: CASSPGEGGNPYEQFF. DNA for the CDR3: TGCGCCAGCAGCCCGGGGGAGGGGGGCAACCCCTACGAGCAGTTCTTC.

At least ten counts were recorded for this clonotype. The V and J genes are TRBV7-3 and TRBJ2-1; 7 bases agree with TRBD2. V lost 5 bases and J lost 8; bases outside the gene matches: 9. Germline CDR1 and CDR2: SGHTA and FQGTGA. The CDR3 loop spans 14 amino acids. CDR3 nucleotide sequence: TGTGCCAGCAGCCCAGCGGGACCACGTCATGAGCAGTTCTTC. Its protein product is CASSPAGPRHEQFF.